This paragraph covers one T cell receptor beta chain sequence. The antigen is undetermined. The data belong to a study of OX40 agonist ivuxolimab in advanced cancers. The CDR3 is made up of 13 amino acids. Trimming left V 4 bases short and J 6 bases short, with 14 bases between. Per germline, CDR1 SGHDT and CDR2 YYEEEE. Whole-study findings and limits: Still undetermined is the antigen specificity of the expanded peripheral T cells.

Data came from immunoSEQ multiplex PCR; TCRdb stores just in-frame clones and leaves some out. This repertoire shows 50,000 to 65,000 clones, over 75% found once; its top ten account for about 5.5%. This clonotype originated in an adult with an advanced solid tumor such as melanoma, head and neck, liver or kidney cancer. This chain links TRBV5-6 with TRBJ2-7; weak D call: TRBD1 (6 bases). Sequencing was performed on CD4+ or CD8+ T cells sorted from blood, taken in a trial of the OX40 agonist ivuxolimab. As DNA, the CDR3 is TGTGCCAGCAGCCCTACAGGGTCTCGCGAGCAGTACTTC. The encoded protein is CASSPTGSREQYF. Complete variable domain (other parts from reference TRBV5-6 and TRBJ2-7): DAGVTQSPTHLIKTRGQQVTLRCSPKSGHDTVSWYQQALGQGPQFIFQYYEEEERQRGNFPDRFSGHQFPNYSSELNVNALLLGDSALYLCASSPTGSREQYFGPGTRLTVT.